The 28 T cell receptor beta chains presented below share a single source sample, sequenced in a study of shared clonotypes between healthy human individuals. The method was immunoSEQ multiplex PCR; TCRdb's version includes in-frame clones alone and lacks a portion of them. Among roughly 1,500,000 clones listed, 95% to 99% were seen once. Specimen: naive CD4+ T cells sorted from blood. Subset indicated: CD45RA+ positively selected. The receptors originated from a man aged 30-40 years in good health.

As concerns this clone: The same CDR3 arises from other DNA sequences in this sample as well. The chain joins TRBV5-1 to TRBJ2-5, with D hard to call. The CDR3 extends over 13 amino acids. Germline CDR1 and CDR2: SGHRS and YFSETQ. Trimming cost V 3 bases and J 3 bases, with 9 bases left between them. CDR3 loop: CASSWGVEETQYF. In DNA form, the CDR3 reads TGCGCCAGCAGCTGGGGTGTCGAAGAGACCCAGTACTTC.

The genes are TRBV4-3 and TRBJ2-5; D gene uncertain. Germline lookup yields CDR1 LGHNA and CDR2 YSLEER. Trimming stripped 4 bases from V and 2 bases from J, with 14 bases between. The CDR3 contains 15 residues. CDR3 DNA sequence: TGCGCCAGCAGCCCGCAACCGACGATACAAGAGACCCAGTACTTC. Residues: CASSPQPTIQETQYF.

The V call is TRBV5-4, the J call TRBJ2-1; a possible D gene is TRBD2 (7 bases). Germline-derived CDR1 and CDR2 are SGHNT and YYREEE (reference sequence). The CDR3 contains 14 residues. The V end was cut by 2 bases, the J end by 8 bases, with 14 bases between. The CDR3 region has the DNA TGTGCCAGCAGCTTTAGGGGGACTATGGATGAGCAGTTCTTC. This sequence encodes CASSFRGTMDEQFF.

The V gene is TRBV6-5, the J gene TRBJ1-1, with a tentative D call TRBD1 (6 bases). Germline assignment: CDR1 MNHEY and CDR2 SVGAGI. The CDR3 contains 15 residues. Trimming pared 6 bases from V and 1 base from J, leaving 15 bases between. For the CDR3, the DNA is TGTGCCAGCAGAGGACAGACCATCGGGAACACTGAAGCTTTCTTT. It yields the protein CASRGQTIGNTEAFF.

The chain carries TRBV13 and TRBJ2-3; D tentatively fits TRBD1 or TRBD2 (5 bases each). Trimming took 3 bases from V and 1 from J, leaving 11 bases between them. Germline V gives CDR1 PRHDT, CDR2 FYEKMQ (reference sequence). The CDR3 has 15 residues. The CDR3 bases are TGTGCCAGCAGCTTGGGACGAGCTGGCACAGATACGCAGTATTTT. Protein product: CASSLGRAGTDTQYF.

The chain recombines TRBV5-1 with TRBJ2-7; a possible D gene is TRBD1 (5 bases). The V end was cut by 0 bases, the J end by 6 bases, with 16 bases between. Germline CDR1 is SGHRS and CDR2 is YFSETQ. The CDR3 loop spans 15 amino acids. The CDR3 here is CASSLAQGTSGEQYF. In DNA, the CDR3 is TGCGCCAGCAGCTTGGCCCAGGGCACCTCGGGCGAGCAGTACTTC. Full variable domain (outside the CDR3, taken from reference TRBV5-1 and TRBJ2-7): KAGVTQTPRYLIKTRGQQVTLSCSPISGHRSVSWYQQTPGQGLQFLFEYFSETQRNKGNFPGRFSGRQFSNSRSEMNVSTLELGDSALYLCASSLAQGTSGEQYFGPGTRLTVT.

The V call is TRBV5-1, the J call TRBJ2-7; D could derive from TRBD1 or TRBD2 (5 bases each). With 3 bases removed from V and 9 bases from J, the gap between germline ends came to 22 bases. The CDR3 is 15 residues long. Germline-derived CDR1 and CDR2 are SGHRS and YFSETQ. DNA of the CDR3: TGCGCCAGCAGCTCAACCGGGACCTCCCCGGGCGGGCAGTACTTC. This encodes CASSSTGTSPGGQYF. Full variable domain (rest looked up from reference TRBV5-1 and TRBJ2-7): KAGVTQTPRYLIKTRGQQVTLSCSPISGHRSVSWYQQTPGQGLQFLFEYFSETQRNKGNFPGRFSGRQFSNSRSEMNVSTLELGDSALYLCASSSTGTSPGGQYFGPGTRLTVT.

The chain has TRBV29-1 and TRBJ1-5; 9 bases are shared with TRBD1. Germline CDR1 and CDR2: SQVTM and ANQGSEA. V lost 6 bases and J lost 4; bases outside the gene matches: 13. This CDR3 has 16 residues. Here the CDR3 DNA reads TGCAGCGTCCGAGAGGACAGGGGAGGAAGTAATCAGCCCCAGCATTTT. Amino acids: CSVREDRGGSNQPQHF. Supplemented by reference TRBV29-1 and TRBJ1-5, the full variable domain reads SAVISQKPSRDICQRGTSLTIQCQVDSQVTMMFWYRQQPGQSLTLIATANQGSEATYESGFVIDKFPISRPNLTFSTLTVSNMSPEDSSIYLCSVREDRGGSNQPQHFGDGTRLSIL.

The chain recombines TRBV18 with TRBJ2-7; 14 nucleotides agree with TRBD2. Germline CDR1 reads KGHSH; CDR2 reads LQKENI. The V gene end was trimmed by 1 base and the J gene end by 2 bases; junction bases not matched to a gene: 4. The CDR3 runs 17 residues. This CDR3 is CASSPLGLAGAAYEQYF. In DNA form, the CDR3 reads TGTGCCAGCTCACCACTGGGACTAGCGGGAGCCGCCTACGAGCAGTACTTC. The full variable domain, its missing parts supplied by reference TRBV18 and TRBJ2-7, is NAGVMQNPRHLVRRRGQEARLRCSPMKGHSHVYWYRQLPEEGLKFMVYLQKENIIDESGMPKERFSAEFPKEGPSILRIQQVVRGDSAAYFCASSPLGLAGAAYEQYFGPGTRLTVT.

This clone showed up just once. The chain couples TRBV18 to TRBJ2-1; 9 bases match TRBD1. Germline CDR1 KGHSH, CDR2 LQKENI. Losses at the gene ends were 5 bases for V and 8 bases for J; bases not matched to a gene: 4. The CDR3 extends over 13 amino acids. For the CDR3, the DNA is TGTGCCAGCTCAGCGGACAGGGGATATGAGCAGTTCTTC. It is translated as CASSADRGYEQFF.

This clone came up once. This chain connects TRBV7-6 to TRBJ2-1; TRBD2 matches at 7 bases. The V gene end was trimmed by 3 bases and the J gene end by 0 bases; junction bases not matched to a gene: 5. Looked up from germline, CDR1 is SGHVS and CDR2 is FNYEAQ. The CDR3 runs 16 residues. The CDR3 spells CASSLLAAPSYNEQFF. The CDR3 DNA sequence: TGTGCCAGCAGCTTGCTAGCGGCTCCCTCCTACAATGAGCAGTTCTTC.

The gene calls are TRBV7-6 and TRBJ2-7; TRBD2 agrees at 9 bases. The CDR3 loop spans 16 amino acids. The V and J ends lost 5 bases and 0 bases, in that order; junction bases with no gene match: 8. Germline V lookup: CDR1 SGHVS, CDR2 FNYEAQ. CDR3 sequence (DNA): TGTGCCAGCAGCAAAGGGGCTAGCGGGAACTCCTACGAGCAGTACTTC. This codes for CASSKGASGNSYEQYF.

This chain joins TRBV7-6 and TRBJ2-7; D gene unclear. The CDR3 has 11 amino acids. Germline V lookup: CDR1 SGHVS, CDR2 FNYEAQ. V dropped 1 base and J dropped 6 bases, with 4 bases sitting between them. The CDR3 DNA is TGTGCCAGCAGCTTAGACTTCGAGCAGTACTTC. Protein product: CASSLDFEQYF.

This chain links TRBV5-5 with TRBJ2-3, with TRBD1 identical over 7 bases. With 4 bases clipped from V and 2 bases from J, the junction kept 7 bases outside the gene matches. CDR1 is SGHKS, CDR2 YYEKEE, per germline (reference sequence). This CDR3 has 15 residues. CDR3 coding DNA: TGTGCCAGCAGCCCGACAGGGCCCAACACAGATACGCAGTATTTT. Amino acid sequence: CASSPTGPNTDTQYF.

The V and J genes are TRBV7-2 and TRBJ1-1, with D hard to call. The CDR3 runs 13 residues. Looked up from germline, CDR1 is SGHTA and CDR2 is FQGNSA. Trimming took off 1 base at V and 7 bases at J, with 10 bases between the two ends. CDR3: CASSLEIAGEAFF. The DNA for the CDR3 is TGTGCCAGCAGCTTAGAGATTGCTGGTGAAGCTTTCTTT.

This chain connects TRBV28 to TRBJ2-7, with 8 bases fitting TRBD1. The CDR3 has 14 residues. Trimming cost V 6 bases and J 3 bases; bases outside gene matches: 7. The germline CDR1 and CDR2 sequences are MDHEN and SYDVKM. The CDR3 DNA sequence: TGTGCCAGCAGGCCGACCGGGACAGGCTACGAGCAGTACTTC. This codes for CASRPTGTGYEQYF.

The chain's CDR3 is CASSYSSPGANVLTF. CDR3 nucleotide sequence: TGTGCCAGCAGTTACAGTTCCCCGGGGGCCAACGTCCTGACTTTC. This chain connects TRBV6-5 to TRBJ2-6, with unresolved D. The CDR3 sequence is 15 residues long. V gave up 2 bases and J gave up 4 bases, with 9 bases separating them. Germline V gene lookup returns CDR1 MNHEY and CDR2 SVGAGI.

The chain uses TRBV7-9 and TRBJ2-1; perhaps TRBD1 as D (6 bases). With 5 bases removed from V and 14 bases from J, the gap between germline ends came to 22 bases. The CDR3 has 14 amino acids. Per the germline V gene, CDR1 is SEHNR and CDR2 is FQNEAQ (reference sequence). This CDR3 is CASSLEASTGKKFF. The CDR3 DNA reads TGTGCCAGCAGCCTGGAAGCCTCAACAGGGAAAAAGTTCTTC.

The rearrangement links TRBV6-5 to TRBJ2-7; D gene unclear. This CDR3 has 14 residues. The germline gives CDR1 MNHEY, CDR2 SVGAGI. V lost 6 bases and J lost 1, with 13 bases in between. In DNA, the CDR3 is TGTGCCAGCAGGACTCTTTACAATTCCTACGAGCAGTACTTC. Its translation: CASRTLYNSYEQYF.

The rearrangement uses TRBV11-2 and TRBJ1-4; maybe TRBD1 (6 bases). V lost 1 base and J 8 bases, leaving 11 bases between the germline ends. The CDR3 is 14 amino acids. Germline CDR1 and CDR2: SGHAT and FQNNGV. The CDR3 here is CASSLGDRREKLFF. CDR3 in DNA: TGTGCCAGCAGCTTAGGTGACAGGCGGGAAAAACTGTTTTTT.

This clone was detected only once. V gene TRBV18 combines with J gene TRBJ2-1, with 10 bases lining up with TRBD2. With 4 bases clipped from V and 4 bases from J, the junction kept 4 bases outside the gene matches. This CDR3 has 15 residues. Germline V gene lookup returns CDR1 KGHSH and CDR2 LQKENI. The CDR3 here is CASSRLAGVYNEQFF. CDR3 nucleotide sequence: TGTGCCAGCTCACGGCTAGCGGGAGTATACAATGAGCAGTTCTTC.

The chain combines TRBV2 with TRBJ2-3; 7 nucleotides agree with TRBD2. The germline V gene encodes CDR1 SNHLY and CDR2 FYNNEI. V trimming: 6 bases; J trimming: 4 bases; junction bases outside the gene matches: 7. This CDR3 spans 14 amino acids. CDR3 region: CASSREVGADTQYF. CDR3 nucleotide sequence: TGTGCCAGCAGCCGGGAGGTGGGTGCAGATACGCAGTATTTT. Filled out from reference TRBV2 and TRBJ2-3, the complete variable domain reads EPEVTQTPSHQVTQMGQEVILRCVPISNHLYFYWYRQILGQKVEFLVSFYNNEISEKSEIFDDQFSVERPDGSNFTLKIRSTKLEDSAMYFCASSREVGADTQYFGPGTRLTVL.

The V call is TRBV4-1, the J call TRBJ1-4, with 9 bases matching TRBD1. V trimming: 4 bases; J trimming: 7 bases; junction bases outside the gene matches: 10. The CDR3 contains 16 residues. The germline V gene encodes CDR1 MGHRA and CDR2 YSYEKL. The DNA for the CDR3 is TGCGCCAGCAGCCTTCTACCCGGGACAGGGAGTGAAAAACTGTTTTTT. Its translation: CASSLLPGTGSEKLFF.

The chain links TRBV10-3 to TRBJ2-2, with no clear D. V gave up 6 bases and J gave up 7 bases, with 12 bases separating them. Germline V gene lookup returns CDR1 ENHRY and CDR2 SYGVKD. The CDR3 length is 13 residues. This CDR3 reads CAISPNLGGELFF. As DNA, the CDR3 is TGTGCCATCAGCCCTAATCTGGGCGGGGAGCTGTTTTTT.

V and J are TRBV10-3 and TRBJ2-7; D is possibly TRBD2 (5 bases). V lost 5 bases and J lost 1, with 6 bases in between. Germline V gene sequence: CDR1 ENHRY, CDR2 SYGVKD. The CDR3 covers 12 residues. In nucleotides, the CDR3 is TGTGCCATCAGTAGCGGTTCCTACGAGCAGTACTTC. It specifies CAISSGSYEQYF.

This clone was detected only once. V is TRBV10-3 and J is TRBJ2-7; D not certain. Trimming took off 11 bases at V and 0 bases at J, with 8 bases between the two ends. The CDR3 is made up of 11 amino acids. The germline gives CDR1 ENHRY, CDR2 SYGVKD. CDR3 nucleotide sequence: TGTGCCTCGTCGGCCTCCTACGAGCAGTACTTC. Translated, it gives CASSASYEQYF.

The gene calls are TRBV30 and TRBJ2-6; D not certain. This CDR3 comprises 16 residues. The V and J ends lost 3 bases and 2 bases respectively, with 14 bases between them. The germline V gene has CDR1 GTSNPN and CDR2 SVGIG (reference sequence). In DNA form, the CDR3 reads TGTGCCTGGAGCGGTACATGGAAGGCTGGGGCCAACGTCCTGACTTTC. The encoded protein is CAWSGTWKAGANVLTF.

The J gene is TRBJ2-1, the V gene TRBV9; TRBD1 aligns across 8 bases. Germline values: CDR1 SGDLS, CDR2 YYNGEE. V lost 4 bases and J lost 3; bases outside the gene matches: 6. This CDR3 has 15 amino acids. The CDR3 loop reads CASSLRTGIYNEQFF. CDR3 DNA: TGTGCCAGCAGCCTTCGGACAGGGATCTACAATGAGCAGTTCTTC.